This T cell receptor beta chain was documented in a study of blood T cell repertoires in COVID-19 (dated by TCRdb to 2020 to 2021). About the study as a whole: Samples from collaborators originated in the United States, Italy and Spain and spanned both the acute and convalescent phases of COVID-19. HLA class I and class II types, where available, came from metadata supplied by the sample provider rather than from assay-based typing. Deeply sampled blood TCRbeta repertoires from subjects exposed to, actively infected with, or recovered from COVID-19 were included in the dataset. The material from the prospective study consisted of cDNA or gDNA derived from T cells, B-cell-depleted T cells, or PBMCs. A freely available public database, intended as a resource for researchers studying the immune response to SARS-CoV-2, is where the repertoires were released. Samples came from the ongoing ImmuneRACE study (first 160 participants) plus 1,254 subjects from 6 global collaborators. Nearly every sample came with metadata listing a de-identified subject ID, COVID-19 status, age in years and sex.

Notes on this clone: Its specific antigen is unknown. There are no base qualities to consult, and no much larger clone falls within one base.

What the study reported, not specific to this receptor: Clinical and demographic metadata were provided uncurated, with the amount varying by source and participant.

The immunoSEQ Assay, a bias-controlled multiplex PCR, was used to amplify TCRbeta CDR3 regions from genomic DNA. Concerning the study's data processing: The number of nucleated cells in each sample was estimated by amplification of reference gene primers within the assay. Sequence reads were collapsed and filtered to measure the absolute abundance of every unique TCRbeta CDR3 rearrangement. For each sample, productive Simpson clonality was calculated as the square root of Simpson's diversity index over productive rearrangements. What TCRdb holds here is the immuneACCESS table cut down to in-frame rearrangements. Part of the clones is not present; checked against another copy, under half of the missing clones reflect an unresolved V gene, and the others are unexplained. D and trimming come from the DNA, and the V and J calls and clone size come from that table. The sample table shows roughly 150,000 clones, and roughly 84% are seen once. Clones ranked in the top ten supply roughly 8% of the sample.

From cysteine to phenylalanine, the CDR3 is 18 amino acids long. Of all the DNA, just the CDR3 is kept, 54 bases in frame from base 1. Looking up the germline V gene yields CDR1 SGHTA and CDR2 FQGNSA. Trimming removed 0 bases from V and 0 bases from J; the gene matches leave 5 bases unexplained. Whole blood was collected in K2EDTA tubes by collaborating institutions according to the institutions' own protocols. For TCRbeta analysis, collaborators shipped samples in one of three forms: frozen whole blood, isolated PBMCs, or DNA extracted from either of those sample types. This TCR was sampled from a human donor in a cohort sampled during active COVID-19. The receptor chain draws on TRBV7-2 and TRBJ2-7, with 13 bases in between that match TRBD2. The sequenced material came from peripheral blood. The nucleotide sequence is TGTGCCAGCAGCTTAGCGACTAGCGGGGGGTCGAGCTCCTACGAGCAGTACTTC. This encodes CASSLATSGGSSSYEQYF.